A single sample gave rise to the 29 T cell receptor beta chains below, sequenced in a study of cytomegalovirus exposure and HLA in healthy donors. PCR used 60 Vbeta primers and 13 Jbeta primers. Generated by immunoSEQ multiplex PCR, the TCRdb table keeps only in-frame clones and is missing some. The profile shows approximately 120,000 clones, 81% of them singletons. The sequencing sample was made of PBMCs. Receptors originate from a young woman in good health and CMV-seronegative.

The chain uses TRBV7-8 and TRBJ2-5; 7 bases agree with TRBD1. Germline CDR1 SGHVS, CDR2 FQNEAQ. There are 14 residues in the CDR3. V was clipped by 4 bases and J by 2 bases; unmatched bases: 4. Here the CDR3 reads CASSSTGFQETQYF. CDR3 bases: TGTGCCAGCAGCTCGACAGGGTTTCAAGAGACCCAGTACTTC.

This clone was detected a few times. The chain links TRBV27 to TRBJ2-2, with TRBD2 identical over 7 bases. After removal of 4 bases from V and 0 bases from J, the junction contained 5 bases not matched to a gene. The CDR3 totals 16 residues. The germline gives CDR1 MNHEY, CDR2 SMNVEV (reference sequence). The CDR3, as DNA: TGTGCCAGCAGTTCGGGGACTAACGCGAACACCGGGGAGCTGTTTTTT. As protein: CASSSGTNANTGELFF.

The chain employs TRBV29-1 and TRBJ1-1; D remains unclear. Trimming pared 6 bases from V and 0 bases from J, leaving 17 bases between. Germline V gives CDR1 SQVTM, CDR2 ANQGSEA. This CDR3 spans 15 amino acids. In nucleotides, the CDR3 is TGCAGCGTAGTCAGTTGGGAGTCCATGAACACTGAAGCTTTCTTT. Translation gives CSVVSWESMNTEAFF. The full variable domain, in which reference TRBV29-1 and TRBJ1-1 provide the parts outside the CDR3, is SAVISQKPSRDICQRGTSLTIQCQVDSQVTMMFWYRQQPGQSLTLIATANQGSEATYESGFVIDKFPISRPNLTFSTLTVSNMSPEDSSIYLCSVVSWESMNTEAFFGQGTRLTVV.

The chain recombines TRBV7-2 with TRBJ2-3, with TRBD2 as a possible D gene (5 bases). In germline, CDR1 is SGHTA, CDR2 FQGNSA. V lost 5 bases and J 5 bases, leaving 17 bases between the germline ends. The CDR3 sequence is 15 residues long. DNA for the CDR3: TGTGCCAGCAGCCCGGGCCCAGACTATGTAGATACGCAGTATTTT. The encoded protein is CASSPGPDYVDTQYF.

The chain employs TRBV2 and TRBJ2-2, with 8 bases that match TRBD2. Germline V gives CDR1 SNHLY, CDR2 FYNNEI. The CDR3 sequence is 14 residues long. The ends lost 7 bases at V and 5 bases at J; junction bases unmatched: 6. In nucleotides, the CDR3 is TGTGCCAGCACGGGGGGGCTAAGTACCGGGGAGCTGTTTTTT. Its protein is CASTGGLSTGELFF.

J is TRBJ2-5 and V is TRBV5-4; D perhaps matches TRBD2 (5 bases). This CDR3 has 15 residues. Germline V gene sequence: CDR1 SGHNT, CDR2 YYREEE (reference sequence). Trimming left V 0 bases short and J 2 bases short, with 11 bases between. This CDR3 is CASSLEPGRQETQYF. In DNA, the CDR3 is TGTGCCAGCAGCTTGGAGCCGGGAAGACAAGAGACCCAGTACTTC.

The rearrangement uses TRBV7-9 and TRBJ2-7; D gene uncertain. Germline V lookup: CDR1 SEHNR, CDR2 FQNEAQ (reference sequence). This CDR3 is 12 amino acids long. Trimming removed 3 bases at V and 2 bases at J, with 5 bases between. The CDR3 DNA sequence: TGTGCCAGCAGCTTTAATACCTACGAGCAGTACTTC. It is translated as CASSFNTYEQYF.

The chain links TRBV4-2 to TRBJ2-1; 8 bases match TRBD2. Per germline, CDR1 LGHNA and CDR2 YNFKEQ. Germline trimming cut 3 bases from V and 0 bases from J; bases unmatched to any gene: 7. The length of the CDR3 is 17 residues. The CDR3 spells CASSQALAASSYNEQFF. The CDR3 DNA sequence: TGTGCCAGCAGCCAGGCACTAGCGGCCAGCTCCTACAATGAGCAGTTCTTC.

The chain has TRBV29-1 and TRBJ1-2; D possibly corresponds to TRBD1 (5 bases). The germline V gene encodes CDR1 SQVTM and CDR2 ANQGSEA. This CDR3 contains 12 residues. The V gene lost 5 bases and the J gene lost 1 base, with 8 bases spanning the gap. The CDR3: CSVNRINYGYTF. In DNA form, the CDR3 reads TGCAGCGTTAACAGGATTAACTATGGCTACACCTTC.

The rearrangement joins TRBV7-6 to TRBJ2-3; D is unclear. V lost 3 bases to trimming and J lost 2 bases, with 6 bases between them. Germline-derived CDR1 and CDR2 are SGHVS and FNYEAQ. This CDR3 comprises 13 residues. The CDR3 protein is CASSFHNTDTQYF. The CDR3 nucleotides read TGTGCCAGCAGCTTCCACAACACAGATACGCAGTATTTT.

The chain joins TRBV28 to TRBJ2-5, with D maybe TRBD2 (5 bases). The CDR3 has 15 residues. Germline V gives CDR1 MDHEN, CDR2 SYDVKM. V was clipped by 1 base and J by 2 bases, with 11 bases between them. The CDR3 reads CASSLSLAPQETQYF. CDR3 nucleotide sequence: TGTGCCAGCAGTTTATCGCTAGCTCCTCAAGAGACCCAGTACTTC.

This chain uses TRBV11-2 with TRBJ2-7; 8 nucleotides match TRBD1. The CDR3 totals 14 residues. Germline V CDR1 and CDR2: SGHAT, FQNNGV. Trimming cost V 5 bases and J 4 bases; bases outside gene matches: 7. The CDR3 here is CASSPRQGTYEQYF. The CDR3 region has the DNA TGTGCCAGCAGCCCTCGACAGGGGACGTACGAGCAGTACTTC. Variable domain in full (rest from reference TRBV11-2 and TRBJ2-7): EAGVAQSPRYKIIEKRQSVAFWCNPISGHATLYWYQQILGQGPKLLIQFQNNGVVDDSQLPKDRFSAERLKGVDSTLKIQPAKLEDSAVYLCASSPRQGTYEQYFGPGTRLTVT.

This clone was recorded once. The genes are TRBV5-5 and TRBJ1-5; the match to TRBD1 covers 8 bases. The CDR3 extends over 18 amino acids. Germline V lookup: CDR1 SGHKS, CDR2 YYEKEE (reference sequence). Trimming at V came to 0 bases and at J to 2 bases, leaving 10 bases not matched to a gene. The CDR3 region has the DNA TGTGCCAGCAGCTTGGGACAGGGGCCAGCGGCTGGCAATCAGCCCCAGCATTTT. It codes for CASSLGQGPAAGNQPQHF.

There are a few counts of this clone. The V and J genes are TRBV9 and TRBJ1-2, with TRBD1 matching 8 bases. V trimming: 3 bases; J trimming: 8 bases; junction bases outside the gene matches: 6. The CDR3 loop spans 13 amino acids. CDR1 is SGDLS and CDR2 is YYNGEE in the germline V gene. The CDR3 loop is CASSARQGTGYTF. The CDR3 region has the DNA TGTGCCAGCAGCGCAAGACAGGGGACGGGCTACACCTTC.

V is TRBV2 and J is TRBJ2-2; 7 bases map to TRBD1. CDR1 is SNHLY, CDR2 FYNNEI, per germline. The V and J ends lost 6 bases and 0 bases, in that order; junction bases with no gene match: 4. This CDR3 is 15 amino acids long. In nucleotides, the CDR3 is TGTGCCAGCAGACCCGGGACAGCGAACACCGGGGAGCTGTTTTTT. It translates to CASRPGTANTGELFF.

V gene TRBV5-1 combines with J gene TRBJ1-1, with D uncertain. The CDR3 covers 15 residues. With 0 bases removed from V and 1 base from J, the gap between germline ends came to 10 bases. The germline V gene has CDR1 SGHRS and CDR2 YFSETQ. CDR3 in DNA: TGCGCCAGCAGCTTGGATGGAGGAGGGAACACTGAAGCTTTCTTT. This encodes CASSLDGGGNTEAFF.

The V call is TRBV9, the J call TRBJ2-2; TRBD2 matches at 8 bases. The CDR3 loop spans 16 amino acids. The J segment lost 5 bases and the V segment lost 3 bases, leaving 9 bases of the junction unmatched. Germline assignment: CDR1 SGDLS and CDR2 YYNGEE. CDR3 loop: CASSGFGRAVTGELFF. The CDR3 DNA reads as TGTGCCAGCAGCGGTTTCGGGAGGGCCGTAACCGGGGAGCTGTTTTTT.

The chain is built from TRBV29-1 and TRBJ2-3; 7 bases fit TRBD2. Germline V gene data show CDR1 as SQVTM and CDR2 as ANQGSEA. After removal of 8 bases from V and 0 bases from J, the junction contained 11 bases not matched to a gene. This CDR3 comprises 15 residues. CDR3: CSPWTRRDSTDTQYF. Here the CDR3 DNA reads TGCAGCCCGTGGACTAGGCGGGACAGCACAGATACGCAGTATTTT.

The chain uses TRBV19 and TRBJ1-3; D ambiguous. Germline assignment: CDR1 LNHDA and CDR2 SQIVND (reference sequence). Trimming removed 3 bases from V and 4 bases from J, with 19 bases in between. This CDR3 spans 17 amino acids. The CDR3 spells CASSIAWPVGVGNTIYF. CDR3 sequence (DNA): TGTGCCAGTAGTATTGCCTGGCCGGTGGGAGTCGGAAACACCATATATTTT. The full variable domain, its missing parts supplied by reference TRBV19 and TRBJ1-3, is DGGITQSPKYLFRKEGQNVTLSCEQNLNHDAMYWYRQDPGQGLRLIYYSQIVNDFQKGDIAEGYSVSREKKESFPLTVTSAQKNPTAFYLCASSIAWPVGVGNTIYFGEGSWLTVV.

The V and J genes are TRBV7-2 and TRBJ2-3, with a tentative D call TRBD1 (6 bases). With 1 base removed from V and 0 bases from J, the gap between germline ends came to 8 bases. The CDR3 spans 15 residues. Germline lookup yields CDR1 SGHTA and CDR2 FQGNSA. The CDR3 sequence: CASSLGGQSTDTQYF. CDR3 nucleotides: TGTGCCAGCAGCTTAGGGGGACAAAGCACAGATACGCAGTATTTT.

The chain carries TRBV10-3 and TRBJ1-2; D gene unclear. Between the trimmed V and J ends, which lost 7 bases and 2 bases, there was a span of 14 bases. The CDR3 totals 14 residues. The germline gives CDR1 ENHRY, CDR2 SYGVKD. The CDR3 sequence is CAITEERRNYGYTF. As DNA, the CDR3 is TGTGCCATCACCGAGGAGAGGAGAAACTATGGCTACACCTTC.

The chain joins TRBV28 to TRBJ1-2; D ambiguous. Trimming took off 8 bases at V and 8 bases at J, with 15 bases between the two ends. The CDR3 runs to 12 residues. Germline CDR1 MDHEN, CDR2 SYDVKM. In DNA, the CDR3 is TGTGCCAGCGCCGGGGATACTAAGGGCTACACCTTC. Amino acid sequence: CASAGDTKGYTF.

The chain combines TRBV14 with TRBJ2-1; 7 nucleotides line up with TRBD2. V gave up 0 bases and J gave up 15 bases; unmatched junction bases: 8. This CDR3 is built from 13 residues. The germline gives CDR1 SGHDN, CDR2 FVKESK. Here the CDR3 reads CASSQESGRAVFF. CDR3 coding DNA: TGTGCCAGCAGCCAAGAAAGTGGGAGGGCCGTGTTCTTC.

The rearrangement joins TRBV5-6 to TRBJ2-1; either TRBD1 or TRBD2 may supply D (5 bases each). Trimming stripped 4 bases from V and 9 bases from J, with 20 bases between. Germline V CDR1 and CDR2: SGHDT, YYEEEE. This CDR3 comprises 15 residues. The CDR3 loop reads CASSVGPRAVTEQFF. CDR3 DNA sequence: TGTGCCAGCAGCGTGGGACCCAGGGCCGTTACTGAGCAGTTCTTC.

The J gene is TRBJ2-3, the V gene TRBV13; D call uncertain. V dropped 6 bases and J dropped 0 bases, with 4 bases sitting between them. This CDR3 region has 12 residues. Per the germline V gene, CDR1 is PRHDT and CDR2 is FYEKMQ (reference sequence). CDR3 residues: CASSSSTDTQYF. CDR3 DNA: TGTGCCAGCAGTAGCAGCACAGATACGCAGTATTTT.

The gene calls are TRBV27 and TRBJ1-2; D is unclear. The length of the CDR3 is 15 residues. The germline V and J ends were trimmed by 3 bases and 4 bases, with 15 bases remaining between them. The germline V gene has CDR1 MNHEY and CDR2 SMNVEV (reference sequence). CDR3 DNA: TGTGCCAGCAGTTTCGCACGGGAACTGACCTATGGCTACACCTTC. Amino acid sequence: CASSFARELTYGYTF.

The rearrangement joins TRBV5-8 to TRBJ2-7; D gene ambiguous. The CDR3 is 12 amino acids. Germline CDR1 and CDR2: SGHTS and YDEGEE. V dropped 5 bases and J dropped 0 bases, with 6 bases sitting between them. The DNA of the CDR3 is TGTGCCAGCAGTCAGCGCTCCTACGAGCAGTACTTC. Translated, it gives CASSQRSYEQYF.

In DNA form, the CDR3 reads TGTGCCAGCAGCCCTCGCAGCGGGAGGCCCAATGAGCAGTTCTTC. It codes for CASSPRSGRPNEQFF. The rearrangement joins TRBV9 to TRBJ2-1; 9 bases align to TRBD2. The CDR3 consists of 15 residues. Germline assignment: CDR1 SGDLS and CDR2 YYNGEE. The V gene end was trimmed by 4 bases and the J gene end by 6 bases; junction bases not matched to a gene: 8.

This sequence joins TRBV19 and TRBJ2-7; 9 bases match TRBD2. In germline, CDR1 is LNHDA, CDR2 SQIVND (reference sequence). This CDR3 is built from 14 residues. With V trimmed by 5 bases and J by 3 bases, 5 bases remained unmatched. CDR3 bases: TGTGCCAGTAGTGTTAGCGGGAGTCGCTACGAGCAGTACTTC. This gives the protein CASSVSGSRYEQYF.